A single sample gave rise to the 10 T cell receptor beta chains below, sequenced in a study of blood T cell repertoires in COVID-19 (dated by TCRdb to the early 2020s). Receptor amplification or capture employed the immunoSEQ multiplex PCR assay. This is the immuneACCESS table as TCRdb keeps it, with only in-frame sequences that have V and J called. A part of the clones is gone; compared with another copy, unresolved V genes explain less than half, and the rest is unexplained. For this sample there are around 300,000 clones; 80% to 90% appear just once. The ten largest clones add up to 1% of the sample. Sequenced: peripheral blood. All receptors derive from a middle-aged man with active or convalescent COVID-19.

This clone was found a few times. This chain joins TRBV18 and TRBJ2-3, with 9 bases matching TRBD2. This CDR3 region has 16 residues. Per germline, CDR1 KGHSH and CDR2 LQKENI. Trimming took 3 bases from V and 3 from J; bases not matched to a gene: 7. The CDR3 DNA sequence: TGTGCCAGCTCACCGTCTACGCGGGGGGGAACAGATACGCAGTATTTT. Residues: CASSPSTRGGTDTQYF.

The rearrangement links TRBV6-5 to TRBJ2-7, with 8 bases that match TRBD2. Germline lookup yields CDR1 MNHEY and CDR2 SVGAGI. Trimming at V came to 6 bases and at J to 3 bases, leaving 7 bases not matched to a gene. The CDR3 is 14 residues long. CDR3 coding DNA: TGTGCCAGCAGCTCCCGGCGGGGGGACTACGAGCAGTACTTC. This gives the protein CASSSRRGDYEQYF.

V is TRBV19 and J is TRBJ1-5; 7 bases agree with TRBD1. This CDR3 spans 13 amino acids. The ends lost 6 bases at V and 5 bases at J; junction bases unmatched: 4. Per germline, CDR1 LNHDA and CDR2 SQIVND (reference sequence). CDR3 loop: CASSRTGDQPQHF. CDR3 coding DNA: TGTGCCAGTAGCCGAACAGGGGATCAGCCCCAGCATTTT.

In DNA form, the CDR3 reads TGTGCCAGCAGCCCACCGAGTTCCTATGGCTACACCTTC. This sequence encodes CASSPPSSYGYTF. The chain couples TRBV7-9 to TRBJ1-2; D gene uncertain. The CDR3 contains 13 residues. Germline V gives CDR1 SEHNR, CDR2 FQNEAQ (reference sequence). V lost 5 bases and J lost 4, with 11 bases in between.

The chain links TRBV5-1 to TRBJ1-2; D is unresolved. The CDR3 has 15 amino acids. The germline V and J ends were trimmed by 2 bases and 6 bases, with 17 bases remaining between them. Germline assignment: CDR1 SGHRS and CDR2 YFSETQ. CDR3 DNA: TGCGCCAGCAGCTTAAGTTCGTACGAGGTGGATGGCTACACCTTC. This codes for CASSLSSYEVDGYTF. Full variable domain (remainder filled in from reference TRBV5-1 and TRBJ1-2): KAGVTQTPRYLIKTRGQQVTLSCSPISGHRSVSWYQQTPGQGLQFLFEYFSETQRNKGNFPGRFSGRQFSNSRSEMNVSTLELGDSALYLCASSLSSYEVDGYTFGSGTRLTVV.

The gene calls are TRBV30 and TRBJ1-1, with 10 bases that match TRBD1. This CDR3 contains 13 residues. Germline V gene lookup returns CDR1 GTSNPN and CDR2 SVGIG (reference sequence). V trimming: 1 base; J trimming: 11 bases; junction bases outside the gene matches: 7. The DNA for the CDR3 is TGTGCCTGGAGTGCGACAGGGGGCCTTATGGCTTTCTTT. Translating gives CAWSATGGLMAFF.

The chain joins TRBV6-6 to TRBJ1-3; 7 nucleotides match TRBD1. With V trimmed by 7 bases and J by 7 bases, 13 bases remained unmatched. The CDR3 is made up of 15 amino acids. Germline V CDR1 and CDR2: MNHNY, SVGAGI (reference sequence). The CDR3 spells CASTAGTDIGNTIYF. The CDR3 DNA sequence: TGTGCCAGCACGGCCGGGACAGACATCGGGAACACCATATATTTT.

The chain is built from TRBV28 and TRBJ2-1, with D possibly being TRBD1 (5 bases). The germline V gene encodes CDR1 MDHEN and CDR2 SYDVKM. V was pared by 6 bases and J by 8 bases, with 14 bases between. The CDR3 is made up of 13 amino acids. In DNA, the CDR3 is TGTGCCAGCAGAGGACAAGGACAAGATGAGCAGTTCTTC. It is translated as CASRGQGQDEQFF.

The rearrangement links TRBV11-2 to TRBJ2-1; D is undetermined. The CDR3 runs 17 residues. The germline CDR1 and CDR2 sequences are SGHAT and FQNNGV. Trimming left V 6 bases short and J 0 bases short, with 18 bases between. The CDR3 DNA follows: TGTGCCAGCAGACCTACTTTTGCCCGGAGCTCCTACAATGAGCAGTTCTTC. This codes for CASRPTFARSSYNEQFF.

This chain joins TRBV19 and TRBJ2-1, with D unclear. Trimming removed 1 base from V and 3 bases from J, with 7 bases in between. Germline CDR1 is LNHDA and CDR2 is SQIVND (reference sequence). This CDR3 contains 14 residues. CDR3 sequence: CASSIGGSYNEQFF. Written as DNA, the CDR3 is TGTGCCAGTAGTATAGGAGGTAGCTACAATGAGCAGTTCTTC. The variable domain in full, completed from reference TRBV19 and TRBJ2-1, reads DGGITQSPKYLFRKEGQNVTLSCEQNLNHDAMYWYRQDPGQGLRLIYYSQIVNDFQKGDIAEGYSVSREKKESFPLTVTSAQKNPTAFYLCASSIGGSYNEQFFGPGTRLTVL.